The source of this T cell receptor (beta chain) is a study of glioma-infiltrating T cells after dendritic cell vaccination. This clone was seen once. Its antigen is not identified. Germline and junction disagree at one end, which may indicate a read error. This CDR3 spans 11 amino acids. Germline V lookup: CDR1 MNHNY, CDR2 SVGAGI (reference sequence). Indicated time point: after dendritic cell vaccination, including at tumor progression/relapse. The vaccine used monocyte-derived dendritic cells pulsed overnight with autologous tumor lysate. TCRdb's copy holds only in-frame clones and misses some; the assay was immunoSEQ multiplex PCR. The table lists approximately 2,000 clones, around 78% of them singletons. Study outcomes and limitations: Patients with more pretreatment TILs had longer time to progression and survival.

Material: tumor tissue, obtained after dendritic cell vaccination. The V and J genes are TRBV6-6 and TRBJ1-2; tentative D call: TRBD1 (6 bases). The TCR originated in a human donor with glioblastoma. The CDR3, as DNA: TGCAGACAGGATGCTAACTATGGCTACACCTTC. Encoded protein: CRQDANYGYTF.